The 9 T cell receptor beta chains in this list originate from one sample, sequenced in a study of shared clonotypes between healthy human individuals. TCRdb's table, derived via immunoSEQ multiplex PCR, lists solely in-frame clones and lacks some. The data contain some 200,000 clones, approximately 95% of them seen just once; the ten biggest clones take up roughly 0.07%. The sample comprised naive CD4+ T cells sorted from blood. Subset specified: CD45RA+ positively selected. These receptor sequences come from a woman aged 25 to 45 in good health.

This chain uses TRBV11-2 with TRBJ1-6; D possibly corresponds to TRBD1 (5 bases). This CDR3 region has 15 residues. CDR1 and CDR2 from the germline V gene are SGHAT and FQNNGV. V was trimmed by 2 bases and J by 10 bases, leaving 15 bases between them. CDR3 sequence (DNA): TGTGCCAGCAGCTTACTGGGCAGGGAGGGATCACCCCTCCACTTT. It yields the protein CASSLLGREGSPLHF.

The chain recombines TRBV28 with TRBJ1-2; D gene ambiguous. The V end lost 4 bases, the J end lost 5 bases, and 17 bases lay between the germline ends. This CDR3 is built from 15 residues. Germline V CDR1 and CDR2: MDHEN, SYDVKM. The CDR3: CASSSMARSSYGYTF. CDR3 nucleotide sequence: TGTGCCAGCAGTTCGATGGCAAGAAGTTCATATGGCTACACCTTC.

The V and J genes are TRBV19 and TRBJ2-5; possibly TRBD1 for D (6 bases). The assigned J gene may be wrong: the sequence end matches TRBJ2-7 better. The germline V gene has CDR1 LNHDA and CDR2 SQIVND (reference sequence). The CDR3 is made up of 13 amino acids. The CDR3 sequence: CASSVTGISEQYF. CDR3 in DNA: TGTGCCAGTAGTGTTACAGGGATCAGCGAGCAGTACTTC.

The genes are TRBV30 and TRBJ2-5; no firm D call. The J call may be in error: the DNA end matches TRBJ2-7 better. In germline, CDR1 is GTSNPN, CDR2 SVGIG (reference sequence). The CDR3 has 11 amino acids. For the CDR3, the DNA is TGTGCCTGGTCGCGGCCCTACGAGCAGTACTTC. It codes for CAWSRPYEQYF.

The CDR3 reads CAISDPLNYGYTF. The CDR3 bases are TGTGCCATCAGTGATCCCCTGAATTATGGCTACACCTTC. The chain joins TRBV10-3 to TRBJ1-2; D gene ambiguous. Trimming shortened V by 3 bases and J by 5 bases, and 10 bases separated the two germline ends. Per the germline V gene, CDR1 is ENHRY and CDR2 is SYGVKD. The CDR3 is made up of 13 amino acids.

The chain combines TRBV5-1 with TRBJ2-3; D not resolved. Germline lookup yields CDR1 SGHRS and CDR2 YFSETQ. This CDR3 region has 12 residues. Trimming removed 1 base at V and 4 bases at J, with 4 bases between. The CDR3: CASSLSADTQYF. The CDR3 region has the DNA TGCGCCAGCAGCTTGAGCGCAGATACGCAGTATTTT.

The J gene is TRBJ2-7, the V gene TRBV12-2; the D segment call TRBD1 is taken from the table without a DNA check. TRBV12-2 is marked as a pseudogene. This CDR3 is 14 amino acids long. The CDR3 is CASRPQGPNYEQYF. The DNA of the CDR3 is TGTGCAAGTCGCCCTCAGGGGCCGAACTACGAGCAGTACTTC.

In its sample, this clone was seen a few times. The CDR3 DNA is TGTGCCAGCAGCTTAGCTGGAAACACCATATATTTT. Translation gives CASSLAGNTIYF. The chain has TRBV7-2 and TRBJ1-3; D unresolved. The CDR3 is made up of 12 amino acids. The germline V and J ends were trimmed by 0 bases and 3 bases, with 0 bases remaining between them. The germline V gene has CDR1 SGHTA and CDR2 FQGNSA. The full variable domain, in which reference TRBV7-2 and TRBJ1-3 provide the parts outside the CDR3, is GAGVSQSPSNKVTEKGKDVELRCDPISGHTALYWYRQSLGQGLEFLIYFQGNSAPDKSGLPSDRFSAERTGGSVSTLTIQRTQQEDSAVYLCASSLAGNTIYFGEGSWLTVV.

The V and J genes are TRBV29-1 and TRBJ2-5, with D possibly TRBD1 on 7 matching bases. CDR1 is SQVTM, CDR2 ANQGSEA, per germline. The germline V and J ends were trimmed by 6 bases and 7 bases, with 15 bases remaining between them. This CDR3 has 12 amino acids. The CDR3 coding sequence is TGCAGCGTAGAAAGACAGGGAGGGACCCAGTACTTC. This translates into CSVERQGGTQYF.